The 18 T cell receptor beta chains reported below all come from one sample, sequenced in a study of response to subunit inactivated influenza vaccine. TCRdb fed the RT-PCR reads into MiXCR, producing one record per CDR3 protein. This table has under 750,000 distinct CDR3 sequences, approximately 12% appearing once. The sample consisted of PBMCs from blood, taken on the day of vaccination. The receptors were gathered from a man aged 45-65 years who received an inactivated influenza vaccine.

The CDR3 region has the DNA TGTGCCAGCAGTGAGACCTATAGCAATCAGCCCCAGCATTTT. It specifies CASSETYSNQPQHF. The chain recombines TRBV6-2 or TRBV6-3 with TRBJ1-5; D unresolved. The CDR3 sequence is 14 residues long. V dropped 5 bases and J dropped 0 bases, with 8 bases sitting between them. CDR1 and CDR2 (germline): MNHEY, SVGEGT.

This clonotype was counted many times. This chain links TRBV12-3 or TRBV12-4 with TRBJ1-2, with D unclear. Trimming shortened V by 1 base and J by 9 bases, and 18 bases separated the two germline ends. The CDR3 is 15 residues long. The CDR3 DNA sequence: TGTGCCAGCAGTTTAGGGCGTAGGAAGGCATCCAGCTACACCTTC. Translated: CASSLGRRKASSYTF.

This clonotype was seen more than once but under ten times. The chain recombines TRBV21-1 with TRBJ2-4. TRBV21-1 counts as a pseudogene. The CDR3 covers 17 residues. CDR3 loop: CASSKDGRQKAKNIQYF. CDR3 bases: TGTGCCAGCAGCAAAGACGGCAGGCAAAAAGCCAAAAACATTCAGTACTTC.

This CDR3 is CASTTSLAGGLQETQYF. The CDR3 coding sequence is TGTGCCAGCACTACTTCTCTGGCCGGGGGGCTCCAAGAGACCCAGTACTTC. This chain uses TRBV3-1 with TRBJ2-5, with D possibly being TRBD2 (7 bases). In germline, CDR1 is LGHDT, CDR2 YNNKEL (reference sequence). The CDR3 is made up of 17 amino acids. The V end lost 7 bases, the J end lost 1 base, and 22 bases lay between the germline ends.

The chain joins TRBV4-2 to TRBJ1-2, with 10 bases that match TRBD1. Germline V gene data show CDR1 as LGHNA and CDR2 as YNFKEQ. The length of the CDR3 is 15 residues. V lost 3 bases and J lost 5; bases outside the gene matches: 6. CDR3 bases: TGTGCCAGCAGCCAGGACGGGACAGGGGTTTATGGCTACACCTTC. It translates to CASSQDGTGVYGYTF.

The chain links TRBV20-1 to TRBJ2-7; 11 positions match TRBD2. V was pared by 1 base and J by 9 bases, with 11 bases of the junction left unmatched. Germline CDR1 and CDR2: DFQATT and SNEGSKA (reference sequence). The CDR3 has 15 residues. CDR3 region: CSARVPGLAALGQYF. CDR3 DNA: TGCAGTGCTAGAGTTCCGGGACTAGCGGCATTAGGGCAGTACTTC.

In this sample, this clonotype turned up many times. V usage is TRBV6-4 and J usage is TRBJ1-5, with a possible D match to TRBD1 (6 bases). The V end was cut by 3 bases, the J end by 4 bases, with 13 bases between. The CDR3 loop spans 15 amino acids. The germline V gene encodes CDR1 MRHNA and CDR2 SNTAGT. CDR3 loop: CASSEGRGPNQPQHF. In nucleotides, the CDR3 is TGTGCCAGCAGTGAGGGCAGGGGACCAAATCAGCCCCAGCATTTT.

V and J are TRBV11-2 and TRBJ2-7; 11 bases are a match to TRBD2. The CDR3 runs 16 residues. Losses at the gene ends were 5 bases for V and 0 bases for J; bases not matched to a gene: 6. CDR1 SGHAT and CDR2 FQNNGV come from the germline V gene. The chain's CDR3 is CASSKAGTSGSYEQYF. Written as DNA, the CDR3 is TGTGCCAGCAGCAAGGCCGGGACTAGCGGCTCCTACGAGCAGTACTTC.

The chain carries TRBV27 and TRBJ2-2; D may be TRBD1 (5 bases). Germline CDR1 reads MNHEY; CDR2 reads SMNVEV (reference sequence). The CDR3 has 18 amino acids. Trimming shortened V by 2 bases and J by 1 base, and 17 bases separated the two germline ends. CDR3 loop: CASSLRFLGQGNTGELFF. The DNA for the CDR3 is TGTGCCAGCAGTTTACGTTTCTTGGGGCAGGGGAACACCGGGGAGCTGTTTTTT.

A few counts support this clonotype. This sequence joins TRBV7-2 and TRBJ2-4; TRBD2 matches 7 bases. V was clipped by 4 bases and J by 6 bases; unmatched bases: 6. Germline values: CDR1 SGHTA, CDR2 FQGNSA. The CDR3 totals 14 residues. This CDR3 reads CASSSGGSGNIQYF. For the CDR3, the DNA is TGTGCCAGCAGCTCGGGGGGTAGCGGAAACATTCAGTACTTC.

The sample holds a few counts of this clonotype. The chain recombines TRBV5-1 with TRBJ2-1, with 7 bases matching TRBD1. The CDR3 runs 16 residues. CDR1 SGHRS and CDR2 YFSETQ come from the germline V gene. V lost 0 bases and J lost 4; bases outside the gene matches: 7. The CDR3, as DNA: TGCGCCAGCAGCTTGGAAGGGGGCGGTTTTTACAATGAGCAGTTCTTC. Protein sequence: CASSLEGGGFYNEQFF.

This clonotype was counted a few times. This CDR3 reads CASSQLLLAARNEQFF. DNA for the CDR3: TGTGCCAGCAGCCAATTATTACTAGCGGCCCGGAATGAGCAGTTCTTC. This rearrangement joins TRBV3-1 to TRBJ2-1; TRBD2 aligns across 8 bases. The CDR3 is made up of 16 amino acids. V shed 2 bases, J shed 7 bases, and the junction held 10 bases outside the gene matches. The germline gives CDR1 LGHDT, CDR2 YNNKEL (reference sequence).

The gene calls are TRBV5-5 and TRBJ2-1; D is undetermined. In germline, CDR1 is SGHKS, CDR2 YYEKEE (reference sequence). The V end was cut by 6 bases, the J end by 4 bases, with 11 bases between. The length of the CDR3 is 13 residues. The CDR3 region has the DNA TGTGCCAGCACCCGAAGCGATTACAATGAGCAGTTCTTC. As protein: CASTRSDYNEQFF.

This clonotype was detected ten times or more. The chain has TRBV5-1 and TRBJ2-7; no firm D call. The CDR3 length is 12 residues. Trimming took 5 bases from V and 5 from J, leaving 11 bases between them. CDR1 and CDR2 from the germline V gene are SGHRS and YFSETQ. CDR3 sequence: CASRGSANEQYF. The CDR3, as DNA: TGCGCCAGCAGAGGTTCGGCTAACGAGCAGTACTTC.

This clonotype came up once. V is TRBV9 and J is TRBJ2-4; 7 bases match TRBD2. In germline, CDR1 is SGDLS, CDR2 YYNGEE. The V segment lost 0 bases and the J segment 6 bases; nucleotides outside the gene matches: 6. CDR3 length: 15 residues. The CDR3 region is CASSVGPGRANIQYF. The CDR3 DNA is TGTGCCAGCAGCGTAGGGCCAGGGAGGGCAAACATTCAGTACTTC.

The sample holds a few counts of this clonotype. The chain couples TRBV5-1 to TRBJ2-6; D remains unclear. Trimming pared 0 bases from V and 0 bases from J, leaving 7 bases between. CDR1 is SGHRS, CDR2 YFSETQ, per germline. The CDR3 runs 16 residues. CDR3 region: CASSLDSLSGANVLTF. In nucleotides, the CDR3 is TGCGCCAGCAGCTTGGACAGCCTCTCTGGGGCCAACGTCCTGACTTTC.

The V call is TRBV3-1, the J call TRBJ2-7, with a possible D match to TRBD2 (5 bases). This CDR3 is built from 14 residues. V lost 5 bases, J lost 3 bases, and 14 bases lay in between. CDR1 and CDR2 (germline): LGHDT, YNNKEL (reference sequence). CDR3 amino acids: CASSMARADYEQYF. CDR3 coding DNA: TGTGCCAGCAGCATGGCGCGGGCGGACTACGAGCAGTACTTC.

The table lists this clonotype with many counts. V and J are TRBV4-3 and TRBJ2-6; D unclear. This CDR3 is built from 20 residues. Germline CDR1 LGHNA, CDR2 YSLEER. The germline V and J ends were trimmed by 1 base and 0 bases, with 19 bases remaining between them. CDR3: CASSQASSSALSSGANVLTF. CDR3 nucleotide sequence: TGCGCCAGCAGCCAAGCTAGTAGTTCAGCCTTATCCTCTGGGGCCAACGTCCTGACTTTC.